Presented here are 4 T cell receptor beta chains from one specimen sequenced in a study of T cell repertoires in cytomegalovirus infection (dated by TCRdb to about 2019). For sequencing, an Illumina HiSeq 1500 was employed. The raw public data were reprocessed by TCRdb itself: fastp quality trimming at Q25, MiXCR clonotype calling, in-frame beta chains only. A single entry per CDR3 protein holds the most common genes and DNA from its merged rows. The table for this sample lists 560,000 or so distinct CDR3 sequences; more than 15% of them were counted only once. Roughly 25% of the sample belongs to the ten largest clones. The sequenced sample consisted of CD8+ T cells from PBMCs. The source is a human donor in good health (CMV status not recorded). Some clones in this sample may be carry-over from other donors' samples.

In its sample, this clonotype was seen many times. The rearrangement uses TRBV10-3 and TRBJ2-1; D remains ambiguous. The V gene's germline CDR1 is ENHRY and CDR2 SYGVKD. V was pared by 6 bases and J by 8 bases, with 14 bases between. This CDR3 comprises 13 residues. This chain's CDR3 is CAIRPVSAHEQFF. In DNA, the CDR3 is TGTGCCATCAGGCCCGTCAGCGCCCATGAGCAGTTCTTC.

The V gene is TRBV5-1, the J gene TRBJ2-7; TRBD1 aligns across 7 bases. The CDR3 is 13 amino acids. The V gene's germline CDR1 is SGHRS and CDR2 YFSETQ. V trimming: 5 bases; J trimming: 3 bases; junction bases outside the gene matches: 5. This chain's CDR3 is CASSEGAGYEQYF. The DNA for the CDR3 is TGCGCCAGCAGTGAGGGGGCAGGCTACGAGCAGTACTTC.

This clonotype was seen at least ten times. The rearrangement joins TRBV6-5 to TRBJ2-1; D is undetermined. Trimming stripped 6 bases from V and 0 bases from J, with 18 bases between. Germline lookup yields CDR1 MNHEY and CDR2 SVGAGI. The CDR3 is made up of 17 amino acids. In DNA, the CDR3 is TGTGCCAGCAGCCCCTTAGGACGCCTTAGCTCCTACAATGAGCAGTTCTTC. Translating gives CASSPLGRLSSYNEQFF.

This clonotype was observed many times. The chain is built from TRBV11-2 and TRBJ2-1, with 10 bases that match TRBD2. Unmatched junction bases numbered 10, after V lost 3 bases and J lost 8 bases. This CDR3 spans 16 amino acids. Germline V gene sequence: CDR1 SGHAT, CDR2 FQNNGV. Written as DNA, the CDR3 is TGTGCCAGCAGCTTTGGGGCTAGCGGGAGTCGGGATGAGCAGTTCTTC. Amino acids: CASSFGASGSRDEQFF.